The rows below give T cell receptor beta chains drawn from one sample of a study of T cells in localized non-small cell lung cancer. TCRdb's copy holds only in-frame clones and misses some; the assay was immunoSEQ multiplex PCR. Among about 74,000 clones listed, approximately 84% were seen once. Sequences were derived from peripheral blood, sampled before any cancer treatment. The source is a female donor of 60 years or more with stage I lung adenocarcinoma. CDR3s include the opening cysteine and the closing phenylalanine or tryptophan. The order of the fields is V gene, J gene, CDR3 protein.

v_call: TRBV19
j_call: TRBJ2-3
cdr3_aa: CASRPWRLAGTDTQYF

v_call: TRBV4-1
j_call: TRBJ1-3
cdr3_aa: CASSHADHRGSSGNTIYF

v_call: TRBV7-9
j_call: TRBJ2-5
cdr3_aa: CASSLARLTETQYF

v_call: TRBV4-1
j_call: TRBJ1-2
cdr3_aa: CASSSSAQGTVYGYTF

v_call: TRBV6-6
j_call: TRBJ2-5
cdr3_aa: CASRGGQGGQETQYF

v_call: TRBV18
j_call: TRBJ1-5
cdr3_aa: CASSRFGQKDQPQHF

v_call: TRBV7-2
j_call: TRBJ2-5
cdr3_aa: CASSLSWTGARETQYF

v_call: TRBV5-1
j_call: TRBJ1-2
cdr3_aa: CASSFGIDGAGYTF

v_call: TRBV15
j_call: TRBJ2-6
cdr3_aa: CATSRDRGSGANVLTF

v_call: TRBV5-4
j_call: TRBJ1-2
cdr3_aa: CASSGPGGAANYGYTF